Each of the 5 T cell receptor beta chains below was sequenced from the same sample in a study of blood T cell repertoires in COVID-19. TCRdb's table, derived via immunoSEQ multiplex PCR, lists solely in-frame clones and lacks some. The table records approximately 12,000 clones, about 83% of them present only once. Sequenced: peripheral blood. The source is a man aged 40-49 years with active or convalescent COVID-19.

This clone occurred a few times. The chain carries TRBV7-2 and TRBJ1-6; 9 bases map to TRBD1. The germline V gene encodes CDR1 SGHTA and CDR2 FQGNSA. After removal of 5 bases from V and 9 bases from J, the junction contained 11 bases not matched to a gene. There are 16 residues in the CDR3. CDR3 loop: CASSPQPGQGLSPLHF. The CDR3 region has the DNA TGTGCCAGCAGCCCCCAACCGGGACAGGGTCTTTCACCCCTCCACTTT.

The CDR3 reads CASSQYDVGGSADTQYF. Here the CDR3 DNA reads TGTGCCAGCAGCCAATATGATGTGGGGGGGTCGGCAGATACGCAGTATTTT. The chain links TRBV3-1 (or the pseudogene TRBV3-2) to TRBJ2-3; 7 nucleotides agree with TRBD2. Germline-derived CDR1 and CDR2 are LGHDT and YNNKEL (reference sequence). The CDR3 consists of 17 residues. V trimming: 2 bases; J trimming: 4 bases; junction bases outside the gene matches: 12.

This chain connects TRBV9 to TRBJ2-7, with TRBD2 identical over 12 bases. The germline V gene encodes CDR1 SGDLS and CDR2 YYNGEE. V gave up 4 bases and J gave up 7 bases; unmatched junction bases: 12. This CDR3 contains 16 residues. CDR3 region: CASSPRGASGGEEQYF. The CDR3 DNA is TGTGCCAGCAGCCCCCGCGGGGCTAGCGGGGGGGAAGAGCAGTACTTC.

This chain links TRBV7-9 with TRBJ2-1; possible D gene TRBD2, 6 bases. Germline V gives CDR1 SEHNR, CDR2 FQNEAQ (reference sequence). The V end was cut by 1 base, the J end by 8 bases, with 15 bases between. CDR3 length: 15 amino acids. CDR3 residues: CASSLELALLDEQFF. The CDR3 nucleotides are TGTGCCAGCAGCTTAGAACTAGCCCTGCTCGATGAGCAGTTCTTC.

This chain joins TRBV29-1 and TRBJ1-2, with D possibly matching TRBD1 (6 bases). V gave up 6 bases and J gave up 4 bases, with 15 bases separating them. The length of the CDR3 is 13 residues. Germline-derived CDR1 and CDR2 are SQVTM and ANQGSEA. The CDR3 is CSVGAGGSYGYTF. CDR3 DNA: TGCAGCGTGGGGGCTGGGGGATCCTATGGCTACACCTTC.